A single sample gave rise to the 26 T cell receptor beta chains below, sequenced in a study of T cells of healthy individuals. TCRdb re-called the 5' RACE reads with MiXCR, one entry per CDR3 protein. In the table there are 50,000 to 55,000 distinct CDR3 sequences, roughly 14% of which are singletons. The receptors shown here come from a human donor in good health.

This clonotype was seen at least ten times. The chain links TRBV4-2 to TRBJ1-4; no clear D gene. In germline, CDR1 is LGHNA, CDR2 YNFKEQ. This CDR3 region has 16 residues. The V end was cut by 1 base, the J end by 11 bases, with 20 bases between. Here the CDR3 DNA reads TGTGCCAGCAGCCAAGTCATGGACTACGTGAAGGAGAAACTGTTTTTT. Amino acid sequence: CASSQVMDYVKEKLFF.

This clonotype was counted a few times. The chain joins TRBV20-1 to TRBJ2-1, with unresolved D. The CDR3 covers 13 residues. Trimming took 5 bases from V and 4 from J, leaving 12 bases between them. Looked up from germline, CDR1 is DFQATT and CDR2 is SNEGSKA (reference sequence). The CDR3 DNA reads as TGCAGTGCTGACCTCCGGAGTTACAATGAGCAGTTCTTC. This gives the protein CSADLRSYNEQFF.

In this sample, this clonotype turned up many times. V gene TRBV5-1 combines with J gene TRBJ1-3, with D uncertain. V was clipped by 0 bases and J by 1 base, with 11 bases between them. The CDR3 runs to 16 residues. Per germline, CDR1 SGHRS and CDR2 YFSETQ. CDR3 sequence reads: CASSLGPVGSGNTIYF. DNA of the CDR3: TGCGCCAGCAGCTTGGGGCCGGTGGGTTCTGGAAACACCATATATTTT.

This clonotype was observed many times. In nucleotides, the CDR3 is TGCAGTGCTAGTAAAAACAGGGGGCCGGGCAATCAGCCCCAGCATTTT. Its translation: CSASKNRGPGNQPQHF. The gene calls are TRBV20-1 and TRBJ1-5, with TRBD1 matching 9 bases. The germline CDR1 and CDR2 sequences are DFQATT and SNEGSKA (reference sequence). This CDR3 comprises 16 residues. V shed 3 bases and J 2 bases; nucleotides not matched to a gene: 8.

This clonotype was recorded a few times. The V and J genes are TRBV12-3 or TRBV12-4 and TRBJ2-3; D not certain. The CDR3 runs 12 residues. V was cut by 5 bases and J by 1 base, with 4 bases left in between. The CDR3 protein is CASSPGTDTQYF. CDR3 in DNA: TGTGCCAGCAGTCCCGGCACAGATACGCAGTATTTT.

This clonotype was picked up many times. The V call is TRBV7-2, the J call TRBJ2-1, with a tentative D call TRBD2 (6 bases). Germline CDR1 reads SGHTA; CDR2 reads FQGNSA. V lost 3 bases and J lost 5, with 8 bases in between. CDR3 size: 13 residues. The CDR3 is CASSFGLNNEQFF. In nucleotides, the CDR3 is TGTGCCAGCAGCTTTGGACTAAACAATGAGCAGTTCTTC.

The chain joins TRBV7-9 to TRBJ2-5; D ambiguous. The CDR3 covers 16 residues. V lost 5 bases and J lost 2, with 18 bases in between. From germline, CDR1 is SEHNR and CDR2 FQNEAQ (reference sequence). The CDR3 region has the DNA TGTGCCAGCAGCCCCCCTGCCAGCAACTTACAAGAGACCCAGTACTTC. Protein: CASSPPASNLQETQYF.

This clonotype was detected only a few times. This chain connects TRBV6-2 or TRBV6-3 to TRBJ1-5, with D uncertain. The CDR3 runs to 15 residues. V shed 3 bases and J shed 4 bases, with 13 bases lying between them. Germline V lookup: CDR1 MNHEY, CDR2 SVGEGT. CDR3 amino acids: CASSYVVSRNQPQHF. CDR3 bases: TGTGCCAGCAGTTATGTAGTGTCAAGAAATCAGCCCCAGCATTTT.

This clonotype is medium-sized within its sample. CDR3 sequence reads: CASSLDHQPQHF. CDR3 nucleotide sequence: TGTGCCAGCAGCTTAGATCATCAGCCCCAGCATTTT. This chain connects TRBV7-9 to TRBJ1-5, with D unclear. The V end was cut by 1 base, the J end by 5 bases, with 3 bases between. CDR3 length: 12 residues. CDR1 is SEHNR, CDR2 FQNEAQ, per germline (reference sequence).

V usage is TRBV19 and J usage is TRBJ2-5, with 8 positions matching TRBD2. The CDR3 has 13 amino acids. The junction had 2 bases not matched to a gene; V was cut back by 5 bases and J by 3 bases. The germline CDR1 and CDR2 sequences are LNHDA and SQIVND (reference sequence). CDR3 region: CASSRSGEETQYF. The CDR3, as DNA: TGTGCCAGTAGTCGTAGCGGGGAAGAGACCCAGTACTTC. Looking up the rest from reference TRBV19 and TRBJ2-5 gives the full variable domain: DGGITQSPKYLFRKEGQNVTLSCEQNLNHDAMYWYRQDPGQGLRLIYYSQIVNDFQKGDIAEGYSVSREKKESFPLTVTSAQKNPTAFYLCASSRSGEETQYFGPGTRLLVL.

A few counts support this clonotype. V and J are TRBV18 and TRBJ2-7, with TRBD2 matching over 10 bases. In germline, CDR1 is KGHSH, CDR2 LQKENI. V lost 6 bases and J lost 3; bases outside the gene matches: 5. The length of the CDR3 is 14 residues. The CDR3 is CASSPSGGYYEQYF. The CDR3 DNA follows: TGTGCCAGCTCCCCTAGCGGGGGTTACTACGAGCAGTACTTC.

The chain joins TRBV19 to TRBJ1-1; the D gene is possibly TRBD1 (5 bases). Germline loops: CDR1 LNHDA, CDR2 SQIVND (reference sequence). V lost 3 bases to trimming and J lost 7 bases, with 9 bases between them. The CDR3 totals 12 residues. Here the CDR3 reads CASSIPGIEAFF. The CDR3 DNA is TGTGCCAGTAGTATCCCAGGGATTGAAGCTTTCTTT.

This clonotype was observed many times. The chain's CDR3 is CASSLMKNTEAFF. In nucleotides, the CDR3 is TGTGCCAGCAGCTTAATGAAGAACACTGAAGCTTTCTTT. V usage is TRBV7-3 and J usage is TRBJ1-1; D call uncertain. Trimming removed 1 base from V and 1 base from J, with 4 bases in between. The CDR3 covers 13 residues. Germline CDR1 is SGHTA and CDR2 is FQGTGA.

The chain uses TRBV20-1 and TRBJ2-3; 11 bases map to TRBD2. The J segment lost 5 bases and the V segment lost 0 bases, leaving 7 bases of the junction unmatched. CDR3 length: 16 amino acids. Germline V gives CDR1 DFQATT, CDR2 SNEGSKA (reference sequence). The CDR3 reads CSARDLAGGPRDTQYF. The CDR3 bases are TGCAGTGCTAGAGATTTAGCGGGAGGGCCTAGAGATACGCAGTATTTT.

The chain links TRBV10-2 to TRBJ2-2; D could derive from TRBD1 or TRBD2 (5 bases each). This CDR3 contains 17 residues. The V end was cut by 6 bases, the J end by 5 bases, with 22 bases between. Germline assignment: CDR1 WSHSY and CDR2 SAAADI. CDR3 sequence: CASRIPGPLGSTGELFF. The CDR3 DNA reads TGCGCCAGCAGGATTCCGGGACCCCTAGGGTCGACCGGGGAGCTGTTTTTT.

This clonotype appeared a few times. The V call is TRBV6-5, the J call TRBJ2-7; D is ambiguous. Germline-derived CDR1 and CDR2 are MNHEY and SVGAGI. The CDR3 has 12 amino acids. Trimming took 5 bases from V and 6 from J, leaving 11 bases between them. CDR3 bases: TGTGCCAGCAGTCCCCGTTCGTCCGAGCAGTACTTC. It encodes CASSPRSSEQYF.

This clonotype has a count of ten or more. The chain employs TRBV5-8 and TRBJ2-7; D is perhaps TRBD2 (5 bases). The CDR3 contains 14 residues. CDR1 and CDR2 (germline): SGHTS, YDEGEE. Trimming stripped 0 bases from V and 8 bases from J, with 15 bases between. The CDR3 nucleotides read TGTGCCAGCAGCTTGGGGGTTGGGGTCGGGAAGCAGTACTTC. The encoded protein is CASSLGVGVGKQYF. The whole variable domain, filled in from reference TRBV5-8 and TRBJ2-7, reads EAGVTQSPTHLIKTRGQQATLRCSPISGHTSVYWYQQALGLGLQFLLWYDEGEERNRGNFPPRFSGRQFPNYSSELNVNALELEDSALYLCASSLGVGVGKQYFGPGTRLTVT.

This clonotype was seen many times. The CDR3 spells CSAGTSGRSTGELFF. The CDR3, as DNA: TGCAGTGCCGGGACTAGCGGGAGGAGCACCGGGGAGCTGTTTTTT. V gene TRBV20-1 combines with J gene TRBJ2-2; the match to TRBD2 covers 15 bases. Germline trimming cut 6 bases from V and 4 bases from J; bases unmatched to any gene: 3. CDR1 and CDR2 from the germline V gene are DFQATT and SNEGSKA (reference sequence). The CDR3 consists of 15 residues.

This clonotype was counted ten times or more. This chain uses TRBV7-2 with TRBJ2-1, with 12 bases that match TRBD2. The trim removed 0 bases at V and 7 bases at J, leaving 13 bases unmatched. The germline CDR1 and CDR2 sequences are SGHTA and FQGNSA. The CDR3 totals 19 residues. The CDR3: CASSLAPISSGRATNEQFF. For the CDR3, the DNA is TGTGCCAGCAGCTTAGCCCCCATTTCTAGCGGGAGGGCCACTAATGAGCAGTTCTTC.

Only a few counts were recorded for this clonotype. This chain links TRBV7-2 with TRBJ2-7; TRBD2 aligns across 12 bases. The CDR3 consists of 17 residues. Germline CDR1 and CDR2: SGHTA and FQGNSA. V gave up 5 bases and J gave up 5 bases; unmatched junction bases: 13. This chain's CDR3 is CASSPRTSGMQPHEQYF. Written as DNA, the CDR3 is TGTGCCAGCAGCCCTAGGACTAGCGGGATGCAACCCCACGAGCAGTACTTC.

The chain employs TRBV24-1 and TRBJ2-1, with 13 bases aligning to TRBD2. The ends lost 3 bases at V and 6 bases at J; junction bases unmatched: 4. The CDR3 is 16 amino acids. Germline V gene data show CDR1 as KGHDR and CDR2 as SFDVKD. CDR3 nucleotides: TGTGCCACCAGTGATACCGGACTAGCGGGAGTCAATGAGCAGTTCTTC. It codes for CATSDTGLAGVNEQFF.

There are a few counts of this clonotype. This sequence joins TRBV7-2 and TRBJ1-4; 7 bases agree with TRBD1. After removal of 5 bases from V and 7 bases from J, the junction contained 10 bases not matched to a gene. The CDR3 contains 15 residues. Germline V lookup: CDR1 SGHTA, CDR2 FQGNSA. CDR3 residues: CASSPQGGGGEKLFF. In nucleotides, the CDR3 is TGTGCCAGCAGCCCGCAGGGGGGCGGCGGTGAAAAACTGTTTTTT. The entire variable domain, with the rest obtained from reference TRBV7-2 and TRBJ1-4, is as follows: GAGVSQSPSNKVTEKGKDVELRCDPISGHTALYWYRQSLGQGLEFLIYFQGNSAPDKSGLPSDRFSAERTGGSVSTLTIQRTQQEDSAVYLCASSPQGGGGEKLFFGSGTQLSVL.

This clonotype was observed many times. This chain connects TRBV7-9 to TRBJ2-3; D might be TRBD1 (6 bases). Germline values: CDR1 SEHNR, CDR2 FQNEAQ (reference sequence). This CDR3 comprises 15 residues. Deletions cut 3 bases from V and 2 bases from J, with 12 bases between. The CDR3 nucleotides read TGTGCCAGCAGCTTTGACAGGCCTGACACAGATACGCAGTATTTT. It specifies CASSFDRPDTDTQYF. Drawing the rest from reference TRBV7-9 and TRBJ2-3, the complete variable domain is DTGVSQNPRHKITKRGQNVTFRCDPISEHNRLYWYRQTLGQGPEFLTYFQNEAQLEKSRLLSDRFSAERPKGSFSTLEIQRTEQGDSAMYLCASSFDRPDTDTQYFGPGTRLTVL.

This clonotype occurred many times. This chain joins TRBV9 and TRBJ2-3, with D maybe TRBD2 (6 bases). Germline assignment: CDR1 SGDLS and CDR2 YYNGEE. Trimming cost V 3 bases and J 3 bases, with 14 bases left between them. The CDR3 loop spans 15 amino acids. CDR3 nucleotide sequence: TGTGCCAGCAGCGCCCCGGGACTGACAACAGATACGCAGTATTTT. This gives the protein CASSAPGLTTDTQYF.

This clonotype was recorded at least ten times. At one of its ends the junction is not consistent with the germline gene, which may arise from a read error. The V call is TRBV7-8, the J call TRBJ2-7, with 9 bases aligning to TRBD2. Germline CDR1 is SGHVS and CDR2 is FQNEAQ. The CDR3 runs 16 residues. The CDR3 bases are TGTGCCAGCAGCTTAGGGCGCGGGAGGGCCTCCCACGAGCAGTACTTC. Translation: CASSLGRGRASHEQYF.

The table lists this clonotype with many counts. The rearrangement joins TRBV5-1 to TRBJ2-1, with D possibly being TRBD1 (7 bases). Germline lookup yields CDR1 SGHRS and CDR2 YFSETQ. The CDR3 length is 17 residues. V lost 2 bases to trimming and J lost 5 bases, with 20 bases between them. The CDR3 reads CASSLAEWSGGHNEQFF. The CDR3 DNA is TGCGCCAGCAGCTTAGCCGAGTGGTCAGGGGGGCACAATGAGCAGTTCTTC.